This TCR beta chain comes out of a study of CD8+ T cells in alopecia areata. Study as a whole: Patients in the treated group were given tofacitinib by mouth, 5 to 10 mg twice a day.

Study observations and caveats: Resident alphabeta T-cell populations of normal skin are likewise subject to sequencing in scalp samples.

Sequencing used cDNA as its template, made by extracting RNA and reverse transcribing it. Data came from immunoSEQ multiplex PCR; TCRdb stores just in-frame clones and leaves some out. Of 130,000 to 150,000 clones detected, about nine tenths appear once; the ten largest clones hold approximately 15%. PBMCs were stained for CD3, CD4 and CD8, and CD4+ and CD8+ T cells were sorted. V dropped 4 bases and J dropped 5 bases, with 13 bases sitting between them. Germline-derived CDR1 and CDR2 are SGHRS and YFSETQ. This CDR3 spans 14 amino acids. Note on this clone: The antigen remains undetermined.

This chain links TRBV5-1 with TRBJ1-5; D remains ambiguous. Material: CD8+ T cells sorted from blood, obtained at week 0. The TCR comes from a human donor with alopecia areata. CDR3 residues: CASSNGEGDQPQHF. The CDR3 coding sequence is TGCGCCAGCAGCAACGGTGAGGGTGATCAGCCCCAGCATTTT.